These T cell receptor beta chains were read from a single sample in a study of blood T cell repertoires in COVID-19. This table comes from immunoSEQ multiplex PCR, and its TCRdb copy is limited to in-frame clones, with some not included. Among about 46,000 clones, around 85% were seen once, and the ten largest hold around 30%. The sample comprised peripheral blood. The receptors stem from an elderly woman with COVID-19, enrolled during active disease. The CDR3 runs from the conserved cysteine through the conserved F or W. The order of the fields is V gene, CDR3 protein.

TRBV27 CASSLSREPYNSPLHF
TRBV29-1 CSVDGGAGQPQHF
TRBV7-2 CASSSPPEGSYEQYF
TRBV19 CASSDPGQGNSPLHF
TRBV28 CASSRDSNSDTQYF
TRBV6-5 CASSYSRGADKNIQYF
TRBV21-1 CATLGTGNTEAFF
TRBV6-2/TRBV6-3 CASSYVFGTQYF
TRBV7-2 CASSLGWRNEKLFF
TRBV24-1 CATSSWTGGEETQYF
TRBV6-5 CASSYPGAGNTIYF
TRBV13 CASSQRLAGSYEQYF
TRBV6-5 CASSSGGAWGAQHF
TRBV19 CASSGQGAGTQYF
TRBV5-1 CASSSLPTDTQYF
TRBV10-3 CAISEWTGRGTEAFF
TRBV25-1 CASSRDFTGELFF
TRBV19 CASRYEHSGTRNTGELFF
TRBV7-2 CASSLVVRRGRSNGYTF
TRBV7-9 CASSSTWRGREDIQYF
TRBV18 CASSRYPGTGGVNEQFF
TRBV13 CASSFGPTPASTDTQYF
TRBV24-1 CATSDPVTGTLSTDTQYF
TRBV7-9 CASSLVGSGNTIYF
TRBV21-1 CASSKEGRGPGGYTF
TRBV7-2 CASSLGSGNQPQHF
TRBV5-1 CASSTREGNREKLFF
TRBV7-2 CASSLGADITYEQYF
TRBV6-5 CASSPGTHNTGELFF
TRBV7-2 CASSNTKAANEKLFF
TRBV27 CASSLDLYAYEQYF
TRBV7-3 CASSPPGQGIDEQFF
TRBV4-1 CASSQAAAGSYEQYF
TRBV15 CATRMREGTDTQYF
TRBV11-2 CASSSVRTSGVTGFF
TRBV21-1 CASSKLGPWVSKTGEQYF
TRBV7-2 CASSYRGRSGRWGQETQYF
TRBV2 CASSRLAGASYNEQFF
TRBV4-2 CASSQAGPGRWSGYTF
TRBV3-1/TRBV3-2 CASSKRVSYNSPLHF
TRBV28 CASSLLHGGNEQYF
TRBV5-4 CASSTLAGGEKETQYF
TRBV3-1/TRBV3-2 CASSLRTTQETQYF
TRBV19 CASSTGGPEAFF
TRBV7-9 CASSLAHRGVNKGEQFF
TRBV19 CASSQLAGGHQYF
TRBV10-3 CAIRDPSGGSSYNEQFF
TRBV19 CASSMGQRDTQYF
TRBV6-5 CASSYLGQGGSAEAFF
TRBV6-5 CASASRRGATDTQYF
TRBV7-2 CASSLYGGTSYNEQFF
TRBV19 CASSIFSGQTYEQYF
TRBV7-2 CASSQDRWVYEQYF
TRBV9 CASSAGGGAGNTIYF